This T cell receptor beta chain was found in a study of OX40 agonist ivuxolimab in advanced cancers. Germline assignment: CDR1 LNHDA and CDR2 SQIVND (reference sequence). The CDR3 consists of 15 residues. V lost 10 bases and J 0 bases, leaving 18 bases between the germline ends. Using immunoSEQ multiplex PCR, the repertoire was profiled, and TCRdb retains in-frame clones only, with some absent. The sample carries 55,000 to 75,000 clones, 65% to 85% recorded once. Sequences were derived from CD4+ or CD8+ T cells sorted from blood, sampled in a trial of the OX40 agonist ivuxolimab. This chain uses TRBV19 with TRBJ1-2; possibly TRBD1 for D (6 bases). The receptor's source is an adult with an advanced solid tumor such as melanoma, head and neck, liver or kidney cancer. The CDR3 is CAISSWTAPNYGYTF. CDR3 in DNA: TGTGCCATCTCTTCCTGGACAGCTCCTAACTATGGCTACACCTTC.